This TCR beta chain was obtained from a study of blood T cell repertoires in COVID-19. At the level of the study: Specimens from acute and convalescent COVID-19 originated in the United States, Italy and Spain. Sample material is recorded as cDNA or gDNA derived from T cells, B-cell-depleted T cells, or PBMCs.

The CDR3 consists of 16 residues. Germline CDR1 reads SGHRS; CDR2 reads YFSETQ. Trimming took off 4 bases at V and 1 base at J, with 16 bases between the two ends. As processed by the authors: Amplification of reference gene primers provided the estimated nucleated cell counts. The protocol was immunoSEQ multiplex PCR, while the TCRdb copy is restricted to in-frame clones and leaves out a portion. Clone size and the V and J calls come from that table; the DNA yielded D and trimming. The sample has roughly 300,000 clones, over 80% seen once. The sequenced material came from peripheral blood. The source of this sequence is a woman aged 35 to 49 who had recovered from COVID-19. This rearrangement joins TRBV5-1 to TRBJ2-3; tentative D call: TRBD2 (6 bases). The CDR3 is CASSPFGGVGTDTQYF. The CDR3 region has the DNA TGCGCCAGCAGCCCCTTTGGCGGGGTGGGCACAGATACGCAGTATTTT.